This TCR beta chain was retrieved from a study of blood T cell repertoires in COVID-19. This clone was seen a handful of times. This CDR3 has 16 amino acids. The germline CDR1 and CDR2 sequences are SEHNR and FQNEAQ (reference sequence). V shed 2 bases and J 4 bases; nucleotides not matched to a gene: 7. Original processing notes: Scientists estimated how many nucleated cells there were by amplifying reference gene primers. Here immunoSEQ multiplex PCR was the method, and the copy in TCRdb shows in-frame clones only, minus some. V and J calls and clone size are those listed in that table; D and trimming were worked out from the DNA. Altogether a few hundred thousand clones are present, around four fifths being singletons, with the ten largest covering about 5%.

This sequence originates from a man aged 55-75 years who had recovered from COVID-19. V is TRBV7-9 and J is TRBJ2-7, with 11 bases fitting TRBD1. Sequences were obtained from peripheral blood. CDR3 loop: CASSLIRTGGSYEQYF. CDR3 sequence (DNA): TGTGCCAGCAGCTTAATTAGGACAGGGGGCTCGTACGAGCAGTACTTC.